The 26 T cell receptor beta chains reported below all come from one sample, sequenced in a study of blood T cell repertoires in COVID-19. Here immunoSEQ multiplex PCR was the method, and the copy in TCRdb shows in-frame clones only, minus some. This table has approximately 37,000 clones, under 90% appearing once. The sample consisted of peripheral blood. All receptors derive from a middle-aged man with active COVID-19.

The chain has TRBV7-9 and TRBJ1-2; maybe TRBD1 (6 bases). Germline V gene sequence: CDR1 SEHNR, CDR2 FQNEAQ (reference sequence). The CDR3 runs to 13 residues. V lost 1 base to trimming and J lost 6 bases, with 9 bases between them. The DNA of the CDR3 is TGTGCCAGCAGCTTAGGGGCAGGGGATGGCTACACCTTC. Protein product: CASSLGAGDGYTF.

The CDR3 DNA is TGTGCCGTCCGGGACAGTTTCAATCAGCCCCAGCATTTT. Translating gives CAVRDSFNQPQHF. V and J are TRBV2 and TRBJ1-5; 7 nucleotides line up with TRBD1. Losses at the gene ends were 11 bases for V and 3 bases for J; bases not matched to a gene: 7. Germline V gene data show CDR1 as SNHLY and CDR2 as FYNNEI. The length of the CDR3 is 13 residues.

The chain is built from TRBV29-1 and TRBJ2-2; 10 bases are shared with TRBD1. Per the germline V gene, CDR1 is SQVTM and CDR2 is ANQGSEA. The V and J ends lost 7 bases and 5 bases, in that order; junction bases with no gene match: 4. The CDR3 length is 13 residues. The CDR3 region has the DNA TGCAGCGCACCGGGACAGGGGACCGGGGAGCTGTTTTTT. Translating it yields CSAPGQGTGELFF.

The genes are TRBV18 and TRBJ1-5; D unresolved. The germline gives CDR1 KGHSH, CDR2 LQKENI. The CDR3 sequence is 15 residues long. V was cut by 2 bases and J by 0 bases, with 8 bases left in between. The CDR3 coding sequence is TGTGCCAGCTCACCAAATTCAGTTAGCAATCAGCCCCAGCATTTT. Protein sequence: CASSPNSVSNQPQHF.

The chain combines TRBV4-3 with TRBJ2-1, with D perhaps matching TRBD2 (6 bases). The germline V and J ends were trimmed by 2 bases and 9 bases, with 14 bases remaining between them. The V gene's germline CDR1 is LGHNA and CDR2 YSLEER. The CDR3 contains 14 residues. The CDR3 nucleotides are TGCGCCAGCAGCCAACAGCGGGCAGCAGGTGAGCAGTTCTTC. Translation: CASSQQRAAGEQFF.

This sequence joins TRBV7-6 and TRBJ2-2; 7 nucleotides line up with TRBD1. V gave up 6 bases and J gave up 0 bases; unmatched junction bases: 10. CDR1 SGHVS and CDR2 FNYEAQ come from the germline V gene. This CDR3 region has 17 residues. The CDR3 DNA is TGTGCCAGCAGTCCCGGGACAGCTATTACGAACACCGGGGAGCTGTTTTTT. Translating it yields CASSPGTAITNTGELFF.

The J gene is TRBJ2-1, the V gene TRBV7-9; D ambiguous. V was shortened by 0 bases and J by 0 bases, with 6 bases between the two germline ends. This CDR3 is built from 15 residues. CDR1 is SEHNR, CDR2 FQNEAQ, per germline (reference sequence). Here the CDR3 DNA reads TGTGCCAGCAGCTTAGCGGAGAGCTCCTACAATGAGCAGTTCTTC. It encodes CASSLAESSYNEQFF.

The chain recombines TRBV24-1 with TRBJ2-5, with 8 nucleotides matching TRBD1. The CDR3 sequence is 14 residues long. J gave up 8 bases and V 2 bases, and 6 bases lay outside the gene matches. Germline-derived CDR1 and CDR2 are KGHDR and SFDVKD. The CDR3 sequence: CATSDWGQVDTQYF. CDR3 in DNA: TGTGCCACCAGTGATTGGGGACAGGTCGACACCCAGTACTTC.

The CDR3 protein is CASSHPWGELGTGELFF. The CDR3 nucleotides are TGCGCCAGCAGCCATCCTTGGGGGGAGCTTGGCACCGGGGAGCTGTTTTTT. The chain recombines TRBV4-3 with TRBJ2-2, with D maybe TRBD2 (6 bases). Germline CDR1 and CDR2: LGHNA and YSLEER. The CDR3 runs to 17 residues. The V end was cut by 3 bases, the J end by 4 bases, with 18 bases between.

This clone was counted once. This chain connects TRBV11-2 to TRBJ1-1, with D unresolved. Germline V CDR1 and CDR2: SGHAT, FQNNGV. This CDR3 is 17 amino acids long. Trimming removed 5 bases at V and 2 bases at J, with 21 bases between. The CDR3 nucleotides are TGTGCCAGCAGCCGGCCGAGGTCCGGGAAGGGCAACACTGAAGCTTTCTTT. This translates into CASSRPRSGKGNTEAFF.

V gene TRBV15 combines with J gene TRBJ2-7, with D unclear. This CDR3 has 12 amino acids. V lost 0 bases to trimming and J lost 3 bases, with 3 bases between them. CDR1 and CDR2 from the germline V gene are LNHNV and YYDKDF (reference sequence). The CDR3 sequence: CATSRDYYEQYF. In DNA form, the CDR3 reads TGTGCCACCAGCAGAGATTACTACGAGCAGTACTTC.

The J gene is TRBJ1-4, the V gene TRBV28; 8 bases map to TRBD1. The CDR3 contains 13 residues. V shed 6 bases, J shed 8 bases, and the junction held 5 bases outside the gene matches. Germline loops: CDR1 MDHEN, CDR2 SYDVKM. The CDR3 protein is CASRDRVWEKLFF. CDR3 in DNA: TGTGCCAGCAGGGACAGGGTTTGGGAAAAACTGTTTTTT. Filled out from reference TRBV28 and TRBJ1-4, the complete variable domain reads DVKVTQSSRYLVKRTGEKVFLECVQDMDHENMFWYRQDPGLGLRLIYFSYDVKMKEKGDIPEGYSVSREKKERFSLILESASTNQTSMYLCASRDRVWEKLFFGSGTQLSVL.

The J gene is TRBJ1-3, the V gene TRBV11-2, with unresolved D. Trimming cost V 5 bases and J 5 bases, with 13 bases left between them. The germline CDR1 and CDR2 sequences are SGHAT and FQNNGV. There are 14 residues in the CDR3. CDR3 protein: CASSREGDRNTIYF. DNA of the CDR3: TGTGCCAGCAGCCGGGAGGGTGACCGAAACACCATATATTTT. Drawing the rest from reference TRBV11-2 and TRBJ1-3, the complete variable domain is EAGVAQSPRYKIIEKRQSVAFWCNPISGHATLYWYQQILGQGPKLLIQFQNNGVVDDSQLPKDRFSAERLKGVDSTLKIQPAKLEDSAVYLCASSREGDRNTIYFGEGSWLTVV.

CDR3 residues: CASSPPVAETQYF. DNA of the CDR3: TGTGCCAGCTCACCACCGGTAGCAGAGACCCAGTACTTC. This rearrangement joins TRBV18 to TRBJ2-5; D remains unclear. V shed 0 bases and J shed 4 bases, with 6 bases lying between them. Germline lookup yields CDR1 KGHSH and CDR2 LQKENI. This CDR3 comprises 13 residues.

The chain uses TRBV2 and TRBJ1-4, with TRBD1 identical over 9 bases. Per the germline V gene, CDR1 is SNHLY and CDR2 is FYNNEI. This CDR3 has 17 residues. The V segment lost 0 bases and the J segment 2 bases; nucleotides outside the gene matches: 4. The CDR3 region has the DNA TGTGCCAGCAGTGAAGCGGGGACAGGGAACACTAATGAAAAACTGTTTTTT. Translating gives CASSEAGTGNTNEKLFF.

The J gene is TRBJ2-4, the V gene TRBV7-2; a possible D gene is TRBD1 (7 bases). V dropped 2 bases and J dropped 6 bases, with 11 bases sitting between them. CDR3 size: 14 residues. In germline, CDR1 is SGHTA, CDR2 FQGNSA. The CDR3 region is CASSLWQGGNIQYF. The CDR3 DNA reads as TGTGCCAGCAGCTTATGGCAGGGGGGAAACATTCAGTACTTC.

The gene calls are TRBV28 and TRBJ1-5, with TRBD1 identical over 8 bases. The CDR3 length is 15 residues. Germline loops: CDR1 MDHEN, CDR2 SYDVKM. After removal of 7 bases from V and 2 bases from J, the junction contained 7 bases not matched to a gene. The DNA of the CDR3 is TGTGCCAGCATCGGACAGGGCAAGGGCAATCAGCCCCAGCATTTT. Translating it yields CASIGQGKGNQPQHF.

The chain uses TRBV29-1 and TRBJ2-7; the D gene is possibly TRBD2 (6 bases). Trimming removed 4 bases from V and 1 base from J, with 11 bases in between. CDR1 is SQVTM and CDR2 is ANQGSEA in the germline V gene. The CDR3 has 13 amino acids. The CDR3 DNA reads TGCAGCGTTGTGGGAGGAGAGTCCTACGAGCAGTACTTC. This codes for CSVVGGESYEQYF.

The chain joins TRBV19 to TRBJ2-3; weak D call: TRBD1 (5 bases). Germline V CDR1 and CDR2: LNHDA, SQIVND (reference sequence). The CDR3 is 14 amino acids. Trimming pared 8 bases from V and 0 bases from J, leaving 12 bases between. The CDR3 bases are TGTGCCAGTGTCTCGACAGCTAGCACAGATACGCAGTATTTT. Protein: CASVSTASTDTQYF.

The chain employs TRBV4-1 and TRBJ2-5; D possibly corresponds to TRBD2 (6 bases). There are 18 residues in the CDR3. V was trimmed by 0 bases and J by 0 bases, leaving 17 bases between them. The germline gives CDR1 MGHRA, CDR2 YSYEKL. The CDR3 sequence: CASSQDPKEGLNQETQYF. The CDR3 DNA sequence: TGCGCCAGCAGCCAAGATCCGAAGGAGGGCCTCAACCAAGAGACCCAGTACTTC.

This sequence joins TRBV28 and TRBJ1-5; 8 bases match TRBD1. The V gene's germline CDR1 is MDHEN and CDR2 SYDVKM. Unmatched junction bases numbered 10, after V lost 5 bases and J lost 7 bases. This CDR3 has 15 residues. The CDR3 coding sequence is TGTGCCAGCAGTCCCAACGACAGGGGTCAACAGCCCCAGCATTTT. This gives the protein CASSPNDRGQQPQHF.

The rearrangement joins TRBV7-9 to TRBJ1-2; TRBD1 might be the D (6 bases). This CDR3 comprises 13 residues. The V end was cut by 5 bases, the J end by 8 bases, with 15 bases between. Germline CDR1 SEHNR, CDR2 FQNEAQ (reference sequence). The CDR3 DNA reads TGTGCCAGCAGCGACACAACAGGGCTGGGCTACACCTTC. Amino acids: CASSDTTGLGYTF.

The rearrangement joins TRBV12-3 or TRBV12-4 to TRBJ1-5; TRBD1 might be the D (6 bases). This CDR3 is 13 amino acids long. The V gene lost 6 bases and the J gene lost 9 bases, with 15 bases spanning the gap. The CDR3 region is CASRKDRQWPQHF. CDR3 DNA: TGTGCCAGCAGAAAGGACAGACAATGGCCCCAGCATTTT.

This clone was observed a few times. The J gene is TRBJ1-6, the V gene TRBV11-2; D not resolved. CDR1 and CDR2 (germline): SGHAT, FQNNGV. Trimming removed 0 bases from V and 6 bases from J, with 12 bases in between. This CDR3 comprises 16 residues. Here the CDR3 reads CASSLDPRGGNSPLHF. CDR3 in DNA: TGTGCCAGCAGCTTAGATCCCCGGGGTGGTAATTCACCCCTCCACTTT.

CDR3 in DNA: TGCAGTGCTAGTGAAGGGACTAGCGGGGGTCTAAGGTACGAGCAGTACTTC. Encoded protein: CSASEGTSGGLRYEQYF. The gene calls are TRBV20-1 and TRBJ2-7, with 14 positions matching TRBD2. This CDR3 region has 17 residues. Trimming at V came to 3 bases and at J to 4 bases, leaving 11 bases not matched to a gene. Germline lookup yields CDR1 DFQATT and CDR2 SNEGSKA (reference sequence).

The chain employs TRBV5-1 and TRBJ2-2, with TRBD1 as a possible D gene (5 bases). This CDR3 spans 17 amino acids. V dropped 1 base and J dropped 4 bases, with 17 bases sitting between them. From germline, CDR1 is SGHRS and CDR2 YFSETQ. This CDR3 is CASSLQGSLGITGELFF. For the CDR3, the DNA is TGCGCCAGCAGCTTGCAGGGTTCCCTAGGCATCACCGGGGAGCTGTTTTTT.